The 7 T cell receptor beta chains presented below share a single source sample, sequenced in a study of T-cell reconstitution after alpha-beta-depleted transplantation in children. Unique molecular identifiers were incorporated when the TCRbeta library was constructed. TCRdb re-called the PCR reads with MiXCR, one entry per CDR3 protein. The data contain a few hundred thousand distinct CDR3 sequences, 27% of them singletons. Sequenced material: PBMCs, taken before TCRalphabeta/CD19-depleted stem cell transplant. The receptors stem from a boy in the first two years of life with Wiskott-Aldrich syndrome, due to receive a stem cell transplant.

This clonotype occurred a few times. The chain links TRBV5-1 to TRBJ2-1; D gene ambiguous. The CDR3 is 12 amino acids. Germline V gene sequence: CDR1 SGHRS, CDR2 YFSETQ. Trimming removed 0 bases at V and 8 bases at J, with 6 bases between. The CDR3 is CASSLERHEQFF. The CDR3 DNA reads TGCGCCAGCAGCTTGGAGCGACATGAGCAGTTCTTC.

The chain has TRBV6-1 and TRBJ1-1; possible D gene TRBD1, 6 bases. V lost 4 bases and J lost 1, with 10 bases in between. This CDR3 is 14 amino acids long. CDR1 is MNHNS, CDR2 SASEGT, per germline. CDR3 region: CASSVQGGNTEAFF. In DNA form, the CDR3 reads TGTGCCAGCAGTGTACAGGGCGGGAACACTGAAGCTTTCTTT.

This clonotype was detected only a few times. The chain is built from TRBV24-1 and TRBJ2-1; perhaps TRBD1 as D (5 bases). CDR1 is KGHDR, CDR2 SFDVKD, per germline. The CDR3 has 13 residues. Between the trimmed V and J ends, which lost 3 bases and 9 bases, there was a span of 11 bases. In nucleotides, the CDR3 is TGTGCCACCAGTGATCCCCCAGGGATTGAGCAGTTCTTC. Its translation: CATSDPPGIEQFF.

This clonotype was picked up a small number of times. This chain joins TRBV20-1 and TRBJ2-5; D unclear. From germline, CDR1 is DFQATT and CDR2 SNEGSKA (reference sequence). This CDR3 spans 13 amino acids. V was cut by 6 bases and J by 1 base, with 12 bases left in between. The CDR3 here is CSAPKALQETQYF. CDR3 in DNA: TGCAGTGCCCCTAAAGCCCTCCAAGAGACCCAGTACTTC.

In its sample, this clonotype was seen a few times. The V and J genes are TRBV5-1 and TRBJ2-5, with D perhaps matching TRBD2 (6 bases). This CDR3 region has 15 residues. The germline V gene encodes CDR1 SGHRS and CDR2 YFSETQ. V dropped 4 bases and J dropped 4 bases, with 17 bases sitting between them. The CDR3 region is CASSGGDGSGETQYF. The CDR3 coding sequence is TGCGCCAGCAGCGGCGGGGACGGCTCCGGAGAGACCCAGTACTTC. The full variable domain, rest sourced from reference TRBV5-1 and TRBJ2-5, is KAGVTQTPRYLIKTRGQQVTLSCSPISGHRSVSWYQQTPGQGLQFLFEYFSETQRNKGNFPGRFSGRQFSNSRSEMNVSTLELGDSALYLCASSGGDGSGETQYFGPGTRLLVL.

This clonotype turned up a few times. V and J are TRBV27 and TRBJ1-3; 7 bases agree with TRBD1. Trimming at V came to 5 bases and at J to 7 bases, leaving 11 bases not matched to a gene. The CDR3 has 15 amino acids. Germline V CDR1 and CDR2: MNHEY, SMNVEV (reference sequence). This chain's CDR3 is CASSLQTGSGNTIYF. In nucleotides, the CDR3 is TGTGCCAGCAGTCTCCAGACAGGGTCGGGGAACACCATATATTTT.

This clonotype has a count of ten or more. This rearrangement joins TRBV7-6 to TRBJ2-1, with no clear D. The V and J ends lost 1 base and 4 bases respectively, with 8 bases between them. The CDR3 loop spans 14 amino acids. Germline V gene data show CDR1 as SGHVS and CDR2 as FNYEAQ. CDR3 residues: CASSLGLDYNEQFF. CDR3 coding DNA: TGTGCCAGCAGCTTAGGACTGGATTACAATGAGCAGTTCTTC. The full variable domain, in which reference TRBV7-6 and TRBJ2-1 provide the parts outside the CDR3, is GAGVSQSPRYKVTKRGQDVALRCDPISGHVSLYWYRQALGQGPEFLTYFNYEAQQDKSGLPNDRFSAERPEGSISTLTIQRTEQRDSAMYRCASSLGLDYNEQFFGPGTRLTVL.